The rows below give T cell receptor beta chains drawn from one sample of a study of OX40 agonist ivuxolimab in advanced cancers. Profiling relied on immunoSEQ multiplex PCR, and the TCRdb table lists in-frame clones only, not all of them. Of tens of thousands of clones listed, roughly 90% were seen once; the top ten hold roughly 0.89%. The sequenced sample was CD4+ or CD8+ T cells sorted from blood, obtained in a trial of the OX40 agonist ivuxolimab. These receptors were obtained from an adult with an advanced solid tumor such as melanoma, head and neck, liver or kidney cancer. CDR3s include the opening cysteine and the closing phenylalanine or tryptophan. Fields, in order: clone size, D gene, J gene, V gene, CDR3 DNA, CDR3 protein. The D gene is left open where the match is weak. Rows may omit the clone size; those that give it use once, few, many or a size class.

abundance: -; d_gene: -; j_gene: TRBJ1-2; v_gene: TRBV7-2; CDR3nt: TGTGCCAGCAGCTTAGCGCTGGGGCCAGGCCGTGGCTACACCTTC; CDR3aa: CASSLALGPGRGYTF
abundance: -; d_gene: -; j_gene: TRBJ1-4; v_gene: TRBV27; CDR3nt: TGTGCCACGCGGGGAGGAGCTAATGAAAAACTGTTTTTT; CDR3aa: CATRGGANEKLFF
abundance: -; d_gene: -; j_gene: TRBJ2-2; v_gene: TRBV15; CDR3nt: TGTGCCACCAGCAGAGATGGTAGGGGAGGGGAGCTGTTTTTT; CDR3aa: CATSRDGRGGELFF
abundance: once; d_gene: -; j_gene: TRBJ2-5; v_gene: TRBV6-5; CDR3nt: TGTGCCAGCACCAACGGGAGAAAGACCCAGTACTTC; CDR3aa: CASTNGRKTQYF
abundance: -; d_gene: -; j_gene: TRBJ1-4; v_gene: TRBV28; CDR3nt: TGTGCCAGCAGTTTCATTGGAGGGGATAATGAAAAACTGTTTTTT; CDR3aa: CASSFIGGDNEKLFF
abundance: -; d_gene: TRBD1; j_gene: TRBJ2-7; v_gene: TRBV7-3; CDR3nt: TGTGCCAGCAGCTTCCCGGACAGGGGTGAGGAGCAGTACTTC; CDR3aa: CASSFPDRGEEQYF
abundance: -; d_gene: TRBD1; j_gene: TRBJ2-5; v_gene: TRBV12-5; CDR3nt: TGTGCTAGTGGTTTGTCGACAGGGATGTGGGAGACCCAGTACTTC; CDR3aa: CASGLSTGMWETQYF
abundance: -; d_gene: TRBD1; j_gene: TRBJ2-2; v_gene: TRBV29-1; CDR3nt: TGCAGCGTTCAGGGGGCGCCGAACACCGGGGAGCTGTTTTTT; CDR3aa: CSVQGAPNTGELFF
abundance: -; d_gene: TRBD2; j_gene: TRBJ2-2; v_gene: TRBV5-5; CDR3nt: TGTGCCAGCAGCTCCTCCGGGACTAGCGGAGCCACCGGGGAGCTGTTTTTT; CDR3aa: CASSSSGTSGATGELFF
abundance: once; d_gene: -; j_gene: TRBJ1-6; v_gene: TRBV5-4; CDR3nt: TGTGCCAGCAGCGGGCAGCAGAATTCACCCCTCCACTTT; CDR3aa: CASSGQQNSPLHF
abundance: -; d_gene: TRBD2; j_gene: TRBJ2-7; v_gene: TRBV28; CDR3nt: TGTGCCAGCAGCCAAAAGGCTGCTAGCGGGAGGGGCGACGAGCAGTACTTC; CDR3aa: CASSQKAASGRGDEQYF
abundance: -; d_gene: TRBD1; j_gene: TRBJ2-1; v_gene: TRBV7-3; CDR3nt: TGTGCCAGCAGCCCGGGACAGATTGGGCACAATGAGCAGTTCTTC; CDR3aa: CASSPGQIGHNEQFF
abundance: -; d_gene: -; j_gene: TRBJ2-3; v_gene: TRBV4-1; CDR3nt: TGCGCCAGCAGCCCCCCTCTGGATACGCAGTATTTT; CDR3aa: CASSPPLDTQYF
abundance: few; d_gene: -; j_gene: TRBJ2-3; v_gene: TRBV5-8; CDR3nt: TGTGCCAGCAGCTTGGATGCTTATACGCAGTATTTT; CDR3aa: CASSLDAYTQYF
abundance: -; d_gene: -; j_gene: TRBJ2-4; v_gene: TRBV27; CDR3nt: TGTGCCAGCAGTTCTCTCCGGGACATGGAAAACATTCAGTACTTC; CDR3aa: CASSSLRDMENIQYF
abundance: -; d_gene: TRBD1; j_gene: TRBJ1-2; v_gene: TRBV13; CDR3nt: TGTGCCAGCAGCTCCCTGGACAGGGAAGGCTACACCTTC; CDR3aa: CASSSLDREGYTF
abundance: -; d_gene: TRBD2; j_gene: TRBJ2-3; v_gene: TRBV18; CDR3nt: TGTGCCAGCTCACCACTCGGGACTAGCGGGAGCACAGATACGCAGTATTTT; CDR3aa: CASSPLGTSGSTDTQYF
abundance: -; d_gene: -; j_gene: TRBJ1-5; v_gene: TRBV28; CDR3nt: TGTGCCAGCAGTTTCCTACAGAGGTACATTCAGCCCCAGCATTTT; CDR3aa: CASSFLQRYIQPQHF
abundance: few; d_gene: -; j_gene: TRBJ1-1; v_gene: TRBV5-1; CDR3nt: TGCGCCAGCAGCTCCGGGGGCGCTTGGAACACTGAAGCTTTCTTT; CDR3aa: CASSSGGAWNTEAFF
abundance: -; d_gene: -; j_gene: TRBJ1-6; v_gene: TRBV6-1; CDR3nt: TGTGCCAGCACCCTAAGTGGGTTTAATTCACCCCTCCACTTT; CDR3aa: CASTLSGFNSPLHF
abundance: -; d_gene: TRBD1; j_gene: TRBJ2-7; v_gene: TRBV6-5; CDR3nt: TGTGCCAGCAGGCGGGACAGGGCCTCCTACGAGCAGTACTTC; CDR3aa: CASRRDRASYEQYF
abundance: -; d_gene: -; j_gene: TRBJ1-6; v_gene: TRBV15; CDR3nt: TGTGCCACCAGTTCCCGCTCCTATAATTCACCCCTCCACTTT; CDR3aa: CATSSRSYNSPLHF
abundance: -; d_gene: TRBD2; j_gene: TRBJ2-7; v_gene: TRBV7-2; CDR3nt: TGTGCCAGCAGCTTAGGGCGCCTGGGACTAGCGGGAGAGTACGAGCAGTACTTC; CDR3aa: CASSLGRLGLAGEYEQYF
abundance: -; d_gene: -; j_gene: TRBJ2-5; v_gene: TRBV5-6; CDR3nt: TGTGCCAGCAGCTTGGTGGGCAGCCCAAAAGAGACCCAGTACTTC; CDR3aa: CASSLVGSPKETQYF
abundance: -; d_gene: -; j_gene: TRBJ2-3; v_gene: TRBV12-1; CDR3nt: TGTGCCAGCAGCTTATATACAGATACGCAGTATTTT; CDR3aa: CASSLYTDTQYF
abundance: -; d_gene: -; j_gene: TRBJ1-4; v_gene: TRBV5-1; CDR3nt: TGCGCCAGCAGCTTGGAAGGCAAGCGGCTTAATGAAAAACTGTTTTTT; CDR3aa: CASSLEGKRLNEKLFF
abundance: -; d_gene: -; j_gene: TRBJ1-3; v_gene: TRBV4-2; CDR3nt: TGTGCCAGCAGCCAACCCCGGACGGGGTCGAGCTCTGGAAACACCATATATTTT; CDR3aa: CASSQPRTGSSSGNTIYF
abundance: -; d_gene: TRBD2; j_gene: TRBJ2-5; v_gene: TRBV7-8; CDR3nt: TGTGCCAGCGTGAGTGAAGCGGGAGGGCCGGGGGAGACCCAGTACTTC; CDR3aa: CASVSEAGGPGETQYF
abundance: once; d_gene: -; j_gene: TRBJ2-5; v_gene: TRBV11-2; CDR3nt: TGTGCCAGCAGCTTAGATCGAGAGACCCAGTACTTC; CDR3aa: CASSLDRETQYF
abundance: -; d_gene: -; j_gene: TRBJ2-5; v_gene: TRBV20-1; CDR3nt: TGCAGTGCTCCTCGACTGGAGACCCAGTACTTC; CDR3aa: CSAPRLETQYF
abundance: -; d_gene: -; j_gene: TRBJ2-2; v_gene: TRBV7-2; CDR3nt: TGTGCCTCGAAATACATCCGTAGCACCGGGGAGCTGTTTTTT; CDR3aa: CASKYIRSTGELFF
abundance: -; d_gene: -; j_gene: TRBJ2-1; v_gene: TRBV10-3; CDR3nt: TGTGCCATCAGTGGAGGGAGCAATGAGCAGTTCTTC; CDR3aa: CAISGGSNEQFF
abundance: -; d_gene: TRBD2; j_gene: TRBJ2-4; v_gene: TRBV5-1; CDR3nt: TGCGCCAGCAGCTTGGGACTAGCGGGACTTGACAAAAACATTCAGTACTTC; CDR3aa: CASSLGLAGLDKNIQYF
abundance: -; d_gene: -; j_gene: TRBJ2-3; v_gene: TRBV28; CDR3nt: TGTGCCAGCAAGAAACTATCGGGGGCAGATACGCAGTATTTT; CDR3aa: CASKKLSGADTQYF
abundance: -; d_gene: -; j_gene: TRBJ1-4; v_gene: TRBV29-1; CDR3nt: TGCAGCGTGGGAAGAGGTGAAAAACTGTTTTTT; CDR3aa: CSVGRGEKLFF
abundance: few; d_gene: -; j_gene: TRBJ1-4; v_gene: TRBV2; CDR3nt: TGTGCCAGCAGTGGATTGATAGGTGGAGAAAAACTGTTTTTT; CDR3aa: CASSGLIGGEKLFF
abundance: -; d_gene: TRBD2; j_gene: TRBJ2-3; v_gene: TRBV5-4; CDR3nt: TGTGCCAGCAGCAGTCGGGAGGGCCGAACAGATACGCAGTATTTT; CDR3aa: CASSSREGRTDTQYF
abundance: -; d_gene: TRBD1; j_gene: TRBJ1-1; v_gene: TRBV5-1; CDR3nt: TGCGCCAGCAACAGGGGAGACGGCACTGAAGCTTTCTTT; CDR3aa: CASNRGDGTEAFF
abundance: once; d_gene: -; j_gene: TRBJ2-7; v_gene: TRBV7-9; CDR3nt: TGTGCCAGCAGTTTGGATGGCCCAACTTACGAGCAGTACTTC; CDR3aa: CASSLDGPTYEQYF
abundance: -; d_gene: -; j_gene: TRBJ1-4; v_gene: TRBV19; CDR3nt: TGTGCCAGTAGACCACAACAGGTCGGGAAACTGTTTTTT; CDR3aa: CASRPQQVGKLFF
abundance: -; d_gene: -; j_gene: TRBJ2-7; v_gene: TRBV23-1; CDR3nt: TGCGCCAGCAGTCAGCCCGACAGGCACTACGAGCAGTACTTC; CDR3aa: CASSQPDRHYEQYF
abundance: -; d_gene: TRBD1; j_gene: TRBJ2-1; v_gene: TRBV4-2; CDR3nt: TGTGCCAGCAGCCAAGATAAACAGGGGGCTCTAAGGAATGAGCAGTTCTTC; CDR3aa: CASSQDKQGALRNEQFF
abundance: -; d_gene: TRBD2; j_gene: TRBJ2-2; v_gene: TRBV18; CDR3nt: TGTGCCAGCTCACCACCCGGACTAGCGGGAGCCGGGGAGCTGTTTTTT; CDR3aa: CASSPPGLAGAGELFF
abundance: -; d_gene: -; j_gene: TRBJ2-7; v_gene: TRBV12-5; CDR3nt: TGTGCTAGTGGGACTCCGTATATCAGGACAGCGAGCTCCTACGAGCAGTACTTC; CDR3aa: CASGTPYIRTASSYEQYF
abundance: once; d_gene: -; j_gene: TRBJ1-4; v_gene: TRBV28; CDR3nt: TGTGCCAGCAGACTTGGGGGAGTTGGCGGTAGTGAAAAACTGTTTTTT; CDR3aa: CASRLGGVGGSEKLFF
abundance: -; d_gene: -; j_gene: TRBJ1-5; v_gene: TRBV28; CDR3nt: TGTGCCAGCAGTCGGCCTTTAGGGGGGCAGCCCCAGCATTTT; CDR3aa: CASSRPLGGQPQHF
abundance: -; d_gene: -; j_gene: TRBJ2-6; v_gene: TRBV21-1; CDR3nt: TGTGCCAGCAGCTCTCAAACAGGGGCCTCTGGGGCCAACGTCCTGACTTTC; CDR3aa: CASSSQTGASGANVLTF
abundance: -; d_gene: -; j_gene: TRBJ1-3; v_gene: TRBV5-1; CDR3nt: TGCGCCAGCAGCTTGGAGTCAGGGCTTTTTGGAAACACCATATATTTT; CDR3aa: CASSLESGLFGNTIYF
abundance: -; d_gene: TRBD1; j_gene: TRBJ1-6; v_gene: TRBV9; CDR3nt: TGTGCCAGCAGCGTAGGTGGACAGGGTGATTCACCCCTCCACTTT; CDR3aa: CASSVGGQGDSPLHF
abundance: -; d_gene: -; j_gene: TRBJ1-4; v_gene: TRBV5-1; CDR3nt: TGCGCCAGCAGCTTTGGGGGGGCCCGGGAAAAACTGTTTTTT; CDR3aa: CASSFGGAREKLFF
abundance: -; d_gene: TRBD2; j_gene: TRBJ2-2; v_gene: TRBV7-2; CDR3nt: TGTGCCAGCCCCCGTCGGGGGGGTAACACCGGGGAGCTGTTTTTT; CDR3aa: CASPRRGGNTGELFF
abundance: -; d_gene: -; j_gene: TRBJ2-7; v_gene: TRBV4-2; CDR3nt: TGTGCCAGCAGCCAGAGAACGCAGGGCGGCTCCTACGAGCAGTACTTC; CDR3aa: CASSQRTQGGSYEQYF
abundance: -; d_gene: -; j_gene: TRBJ2-7; v_gene: TRBV4-1; CDR3nt: TGCGCCAGCAGCCAAGTTATCAGGGGTATTTACGAGCAGTACTTC; CDR3aa: CASSQVIRGIYEQYF